A selection of T cell receptor beta chains follows, all from one sample in a study of tumor-infiltrating lymphocytes in primary liver carcinoma. TCRdb called the multiplex PCR reads again in MiXCR, with one record for every CDR3 protein. The data contain about 310,000 distinct CDR3 sequences, 50% to 75% of them singletons. The sample was peripheral blood. These receptors were collected from a woman in her twenties or thirties with primary liver carcinoma and hepatitis B virus infection. Each CDR3 is given with its conserved first and last residue. Fields, in order: J gene, V gene, clone size, D gene, CDR3 DNA, CDR3 protein. D genes are given only for firm matches. For some rows the clone size is stated as once, few or many, or as a class when expanded; others skip it.

TRBJ2-7	TRBV29-1	many	.	TGCAGCGTTTTCGGGTCGGGCGGGAACTACGAGCAGTACTTC	CSVFGSGGNYEQYF
TRBJ2-3	TRBV28	.	.	TGTGCCAGCAGTTTACCCACTCCTCCGCAGTATTTT	CASSLPTPPQYF
TRBJ2-7	TRBV4-2	few	.	TGTGCCAGCAGCCAAGAGGTGGGGGGGGGCCGCGAGCAGTACTTC	CASSQEVGGGREQYF
TRBJ2-1	TRBV11-3	.	.	TGTGCCTGCAGCTTAGGGTCCGGGTTAAATGAGCAATTCTTC	CACSLGSGLNEQFF
TRBJ2-2	TRBV6-1	.	.	TGTGCCAGCAGTGAGCCGGGCCGGAACGCCGCGGAGCTGTTTTTT	CASSEPGRNAAELFF
TRBJ2-3	TRBV4-1	few	.	TGCGCCAGCAGCCAAGATCCAGTGGGTTCGACAACAGATACGCAGTATTTT	CASSQDPVGSTTDTQYF
TRBJ1-1	TRBV5-1	.	TRBD1	TGCGCCAGCAGCCTTGGACAGGACACTGAAGCTTTCTTT	CASSLGQDTEAFF
TRBJ2-1	TRBV19	few	.	TGTGCCAGTAGTCGCCGAGGGGGGAACTCCTACAATGAGCAGTTCTTC	CASSRRGGNSYNEQFF
TRBJ2-7	TRBV4-1	.	.	TGCGCCAGCAGCCAAGCCCGGGGAACCTACGAGCAGTACTTC	CASSQARGTYEQYF
TRBJ2-7	TRBV7-9	few	TRBD1	TGTGCCAGCAGCCCAGGGAGGGGACAGGGGCTTGAAGAGCAGTACTTC	CASSPGRGQGLEEQYF
TRBJ1-1	TRBV6-6	.	.	TGTGCCAGCAGGGACACAGGTAACACTGAAGCTTTCTTT	CASRDTGNTEAFF
TRBJ1-2	TRBV24-1	.	TRBD1	TGTGCCACCAGTGAGGGGGGGACAGAGAACATTTATGGCTACACCTTC	CATSEGGTENIYGYTF
TRBJ2-1	TRBV5-5	.	TRBD1	TGTGCCAGAAGCCCTGATGGACAGGGTAATGAGCAGTTCTTC	CARSPDGQGNEQFF
TRBJ2-1	TRBV5-4	.	TRBD2	TGTGCCAGCAGCTCCCGCCGGGGTCGGGGGGGCCAATCACAGTTCTTC	CASSSRRGRGGQSQFF
TRBJ2-2	TRBV29-1	.	.	TGCAGCGCAGGTCGGAGAGACACCGGGGAGCCGTTTTTT	CSAGRRDTGEPFF
TRBJ2-4	TRBV4-1	.	TRBD2	TGCGCCAGCATCCAAGGTTTAGGACTAGCGGGAAGTTGGGAAAACATTCAGTACTTC	CASIQGLGLAGSWENIQYF
TRBJ2-1	TRBV5-1	.	TRBD2	TGCGCCAGCAGCCTCCTACCGGGACTAGCGGCCTACAATGAGCAGTTCTTC	CASSLLPGLAAYNEQFF
TRBJ2-2	TRBV2	.	.	TGTGCCAGCAGTGAAATGGGATATAAAGGTACCGGGGAGCTGTTTTTT	CASSEMGYKGTGELFF
TRBJ2-5	TRBV11-2	.	.	TGTGCCAGCAGCTTAACGGGACGTACTGGGACCCGATACTTC	CASSLTGRTGTRYF
TRBJ2-4	TRBV2	.	TRBD2	TGTGCCAGCAACAGTAGCGGGAAGGGGGAAAACATTCAGTACTTC	CASNSSGKGENIQYF
TRBJ2-2	TRBV6-5	many	.	TGTGCCAGCAGTTACTTCTCCGGGGAGCTGTTTTTT	CASSYFSGELFF
TRBJ2-7	TRBV2	.	TRBD1	TGTGCCAGCAGAGGGACAGGGGCCTACGAGCAGTACTTC	CASRGTGAYEQYF
TRBJ1-1	TRBV4-1	many	TRBD1	TGCGCCAGCAGCCACCCCGACAGGGACACTGAAGCTTTCTTT	CASSHPDRDTEAFF
TRBJ2-4	TRBV10-3	once	TRBD1	TGTGCCATCTGTGGAGACAGGGTAACGGACATTCAGTACTTC	CAICGDRVTDIQYF
TRBJ2-1	TRBV12-3/TRBV12-4	.	TRBD2	TGTGCCAGCTCATGGCCGGGACTAGCGGGAGGAAGGCTGGGGTCCTACAATGAGCAGTTCTTC	CASSWPGLAGGRLGSYNEQFF
TRBJ2-3	TRBV29-1	few	TRBD1	TGCAGCGTGACAGGGCTCCTTACTGATACGCAGTATTTT	CSVTGLLTDTQYF
TRBJ1-6	TRBV28	.	TRBD1	TGTGCCAGCAGTCACGACAGGGCCTTGAATTCACCCCTCCACTTT	CASSHDRALNSPLHF
TRBJ1-2	TRBV11-2	.	.	TGTGCCAGCAGCTCTCAGGGATATATTGGCTACACATTC	CASSSQGYIGYTF
TRBJ1-6	TRBV5-5	.	.	TGTGCCAGCAGCTTAGAGGGTCGGAATTCACCCCTCCACTTT	CASSLEGRNSPLHF
TRBJ2-1	TRBV6-2/TRBV6-3	.	TRBD2	TGTGCCAGCCTTTGGAGGACTAGCGGAAATCAAAGGGGTGAGCAGTTCTTC	CASLWRTSGNQRGEQFF
TRBJ1-5	TRBV28	.	TRBD1	TGTGCCAGCAGTACACAGGGGGGTGGCTGGAATCAGCCCCAGCATTTT	CASSTQGGGWNQPQHF
TRBJ2-7	TRBV11-2	.	.	TGTGTCAGCAGCTTAGGGGCTTTCTACGAGCATTACTTC	CVSSLGAFYEHYF
TRBJ2-1	TRBV11-2	.	TRBD2	TGTGCCAACTGCTTGGGCGGGAGGGTTAGCGATGAGCAGTTCTTC	CANCLGGRVSDEQFF
TRBJ1-4	TRBV6-5	.	.	TGTGCCAGCAGTTACGGGAGGGGGGGGAGTGAAAAACTGTTTTTT	CASSYGRGGSEKLFF
TRBJ2-3	TRBV6-1	.	TRBD2	TGTGCCAGCAGACGGACTAGCGGCGCAGATACGCAGTATTTT	CASRRTSGADTQYF
TRBJ2-7	TRBV10-3	.	.	TGTGCCAGCGGAAAGGATGAGTACGAGCAGTACTTC	CASGKDEYEQYF
TRBJ1-6	TRBV12-3/TRBV12-4	.	.	TGTGCCAGCAGTTTGGGCCGCATAGGCTCACCCCTCCACTTT	CASSLGRIGSPLHF
TRBJ1-4	TRBV6-5	few	.	TGTGCCAGCAGTTACAGGCAGATTGAAAAACTGTTTTTT	CASSYRQIEKLFF
TRBJ2-1	TRBV29-1	.	TRBD1	TGCAGCGTCAGGACAGGGGGCCATTCCAAAGAGCAGTTCTTC	CSVRTGGHSKEQFF
TRBJ1-5	TRBV28	once	.	TGTGTAACGTATATATCGGGTCAGCCCCAGCATTTT	CVTYISGQPQHF
TRBJ2-1	TRBV29-1	many	TRBD1	TGCAGCGGGACAGGGGTGGAACATGAGCAGTTCTTC	CSGTGVEHEQFF
TRBJ1-5	TRBV6-2/TRBV6-3	few	.	TGTGCCAGCAGTTACGGGCAGGAAGGCGCTCAGCCCCAGCATTTT	CASSYGQEGAQPQHF
TRBJ2-5	TRBV29-1	.	.	TGCAGCGTGCCACAGGGATGGACGACCCAGTACTTC	CSVPQGWTTQYF
TRBJ2-1	TRBV11-2	.	TRBD2	TGCGCCAGCTGCTACGGGACTAGCGGGTACAATGAGCAGTTCTTC	CASCYGTSGYNEQFF
TRBJ2-7	TRBV6-6	few	TRBD1	TGTGCCAGCAGTTCTGACAGGGGGCGCGAGTACGAGCAGTACTTC	CASSSDRGREYEQYF
TRBJ2-5	TRBV4-1	.	TRBD1	TGCTCCAGCAGCCAAGATCCCGGGACAGTTCAAGAGACCCAGTACTTC	CSSSQDPGTVQETQYF
TRBJ2-5	TRBV11-1	.	.	TGTGCCAGCAGTCTGCCGACAGAGGGCAAAGAGGCCCAGTACTTC	CASSLPTEGKEAQYF
TRBJ2-2	TRBV4-3	.	.	TGCGCCAGCAGCCTGAGTGGCTTCGGGGAGCTGTTTTTT	CASSLSGFGELFF
TRBJ2-3	TRBV7-9	.	TRBD2	TGTGCCAGCAGGAAGAGCGGGGGGGACGCAGATACGCAGTATTTT	CASRKSGGDADTQYF
TRBJ1-5	TRBV6-7	.	TRBD1	TGTGCCAGCAGTTATAAGGACAGGGGATTTTATCGGCCCCAGCATTTT	CASSYKDRGFYRPQHF
TRBJ2-3	TRBV6-4	.	.	TGTGCCAGCAGCGACCAGGGTCGGACAGATACGCAGTATTTT	CASSDQGRTDTQYF
TRBJ1-1	TRBV2	.	.	TGTCCCAGCGAACAGGCAATACACACTGAAGCTTTCTTT	CPSEQAIHTEAFF
TRBJ2-1	TRBV19	.	TRBD2	TGTGCCAGTACCTCAGTGGCTAGCGGGAACAATGAGCAGTTCTTC	CASTSVASGNNEQFF
TRBJ2-1	TRBV29-1	many	TRBD2	TGCAGCGTTGATTGGTTCGGCAGCCCAGGGACTAGCGGGAACAATGAGCAGTTCTTC	CSVDWFGSPGTSGNNEQFF
TRBJ2-4	TRBV5-4	.	.	TGTGCCCTGCCCGACCGGCAGATTAAAAACATTCAGTACTTC	CALPDRQIKNIQYF